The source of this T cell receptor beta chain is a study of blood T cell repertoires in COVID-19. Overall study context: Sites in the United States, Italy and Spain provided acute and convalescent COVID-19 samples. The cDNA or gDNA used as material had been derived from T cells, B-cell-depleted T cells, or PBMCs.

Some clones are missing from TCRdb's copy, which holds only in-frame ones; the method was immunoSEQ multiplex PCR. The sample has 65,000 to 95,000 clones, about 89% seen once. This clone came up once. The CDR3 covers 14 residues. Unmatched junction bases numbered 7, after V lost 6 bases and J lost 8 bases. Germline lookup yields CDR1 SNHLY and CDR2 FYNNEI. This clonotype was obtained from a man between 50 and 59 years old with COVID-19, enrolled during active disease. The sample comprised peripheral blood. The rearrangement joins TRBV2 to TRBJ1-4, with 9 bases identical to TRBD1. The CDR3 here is CASSVGQGSEKLFF. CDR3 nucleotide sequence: TGTGCCAGCAGCGTTGGACAGGGGAGCGAAAAACTGTTTTTT.